These 24 T cell receptor beta chains were all obtained from the same sample, sequenced in a study of T cell changes during pregnancy in multiple sclerosis. TCRdb's table, derived via immunoSEQ multiplex PCR, lists solely in-frame clones and lacks some. The sample contains around 72,000 clones, 91% of which appear only once. The starting material was peripheral blood, obtained in the third trimester of pregnancy. Every receptor here comes from a female donor in good health, enrolled as a control in a pregnancy study.

The rearrangement links TRBV7-2 to TRBJ2-7, with D maybe TRBD2 (6 bases). The CDR3 is made up of 13 amino acids. CDR1 and CDR2 (germline): SGHTA, FQGNSA. Between the trimmed V and J ends, which lost 5 bases and 3 bases, there was a span of 11 bases. Here the CDR3 reads CASSTGTRYEQYF. The CDR3 DNA sequence: TGTGCCAGCAGCACCGGGACTCGCTACGAGCAGTACTTC.

The rearrangement links TRBV11-3 to TRBJ2-1; 8 bases are shared with TRBD1. The ends lost 5 bases at V and 1 base at J; junction bases unmatched: 4. The germline V gene has CDR1 SGHNT and CDR2 YENEEA. This CDR3 has 15 amino acids. CDR3 DNA: TGTGCCAGCAGCGGGACAGGAAAATCCTACAATGAGCAGTTCTTC. This encodes CASSGTGKSYNEQFF.

This clone was counted once. The CDR3 region is CASSAPRQPSEAFF. Here the CDR3 DNA reads TGTGCCAGCAGCGCCCCCAGACAGCCCTCTGAAGCTTTCTTT. V and J are TRBV9 and TRBJ1-1; tentative D call: TRBD1 (5 bases). CDR1 SGDLS and CDR2 YYNGEE come from the germline V gene. This CDR3 is built from 14 residues. Trimming removed 3 bases at V and 6 bases at J, with 15 bases between.

The table lists this clone with a few counts. The chain has TRBV30 and TRBJ1-1; D not resolved. The CDR3 contains 14 residues. Trimming took off 1 base at V and 6 bases at J, with 15 bases between the two ends. Germline CDR1 is GTSNPN and CDR2 is SVGIG (reference sequence). This chain's CDR3 is CAWSGAASISEAFF. CDR3 nucleotide sequence: TGTGCCTGGAGTGGGGCAGCTTCGATCTCTGAAGCTTTCTTT.

This clone was seen a single time. This chain connects TRBV29-1 to TRBJ2-7, with D perhaps TRBD1 (6 bases). CDR1 SQVTM and CDR2 ANQGSEA come from the germline V gene. Trimming shortened V by 1 base and J by 0 bases, and 22 bases separated the two germline ends. The CDR3 is 18 amino acids. The CDR3 DNA follows: TGCAGCGTTGAAGCGTCCCCGACAGGACCCGATCGCTCCTACGAGCAGTACTTC. This gives the protein CSVEASPTGPDRSYEQYF.

The chain couples TRBV5-1 to TRBJ2-3, with D tentatively TRBD2 (5 bases). Trimming left V 3 bases short and J 0 bases short, with 8 bases between. Germline V gene data show CDR1 as SGHRS and CDR2 as YFSETQ. The CDR3 length is 14 residues. The CDR3 DNA reads as TGCGCCAGCAGCTCGACGGGGAGCACAGATACGCAGTATTTT. This codes for CASSSTGSTDTQYF.

The V call is TRBV7-9, the J call TRBJ1-5; no reliable D call. Trimming stripped 5 bases from V and 5 bases from J, with 7 bases between. This CDR3 region has 12 residues. The germline gives CDR1 SEHNR, CDR2 FQNEAQ (reference sequence). DNA of the CDR3: TGTGCCAGCAGCCTAAATGATCAGCCCCAGCATTTT. As protein: CASSLNDQPQHF.

The CDR3 DNA is TGTGCCAGCAATGCAGTTACAGGGGAAGCTTTCTTT. As protein: CASNAVTGEAFF. The chain combines TRBV6-5 with TRBJ1-1, with a possible D match to TRBD1 (6 bases). Trimming pared 7 bases from V and 8 bases from J, leaving 14 bases between. This CDR3 region has 12 residues. Germline CDR1 MNHEY, CDR2 SVGAGI.

This chain links TRBV19 with TRBJ2-5; maybe TRBD2 (5 bases). CDR1 LNHDA and CDR2 SQIVND come from the germline V gene (reference sequence). The length of the CDR3 is 13 residues. Trimming left V 5 bases short and J 1 base short, with 8 bases between. For the CDR3, the DNA is TGTGCCAGTAGTGGACTTCTCCAAGAGACCCAGTACTTC. Its protein is CASSGLLQETQYF.

The chain employs TRBV2 and TRBJ1-1; TRBD1 is a possible D gene (5 bases). Germline CDR1 and CDR2: SNHLY and FYNNEI. Between the trimmed V and J ends, which lost 0 bases and 8 bases, there was a span of 10 bases. This CDR3 is built from 13 residues. CDR3 residues: CASSEALPGEAFF. Written as DNA, the CDR3 is TGTGCCAGCAGTGAAGCGCTTCCAGGGGAAGCTTTCTTT.

Only one count was recorded for this clone. The V gene is TRBV27, the J gene TRBJ1-5, with TRBD1 identical over 9 bases. The germline CDR1 and CDR2 sequences are MNHEY and SMNVEV (reference sequence). Trimming took 6 bases from V and 3 from J; bases not matched to a gene: 6. CDR3 length equals 15 residues. CDR3 residues: CASSWTGALNQPQHF. The CDR3 DNA sequence: TGTGCCAGCAGCTGGACAGGGGCCCTCAATCAGCCCCAGCATTTT.

V usage is TRBV6-6 and J usage is TRBJ1-2; the D is unclear. Trimming stripped 6 bases from V and 1 base from J, with 9 bases between. The germline V gene has CDR1 MNHNY and CDR2 SVGAGI (reference sequence). CDR3 length: 13 amino acids. In nucleotides, the CDR3 is TGTGCCAGCAGCCCCCCCGGTAACTATGGCTACACCTTC. Translating gives CASSPPGNYGYTF.

This clone showed up just once. The J gene is TRBJ1-5, the V gene TRBV18; 7 bases are a match to TRBD1. Trimming took 1 base from V and 3 from J; bases not matched to a gene: 6. The CDR3 consists of 16 residues. CDR1 KGHSH and CDR2 LQKENI come from the germline V gene. This chain's CDR3 is CASSPQRDSFNQPQHF. CDR3 nucleotides: TGTGCCAGCTCACCACAAAGGGACAGTTTCAATCAGCCCCAGCATTTT.

The chain couples TRBV6-5 to TRBJ1-2; D may be TRBD1 (6 bases). The CDR3 length is 14 residues. V lost 5 bases and J 7 bases, leaving 17 bases between the germline ends. Germline loops: CDR1 MNHEY, CDR2 SVGAGI. CDR3 bases: TGTGCCAGCAGTCCACTGGGACAACCGGGTGGCTACACCTTC. Protein sequence: CASSPLGQPGGYTF.

The rearrangement uses TRBV11-1 and TRBJ2-7, with 9 bases matching TRBD1. Germline CDR1 reads SGHAT; CDR2 reads FQDESV (reference sequence). The trim removed 5 bases at V and 6 bases at J, leaving 5 bases unmatched. The CDR3 sequence is 13 residues long. The CDR3 loop is CASSTGQGSEQYF. For the CDR3, the DNA is TGTGCCAGCAGCACTGGACAGGGGAGCGAGCAGTACTTC.

This chain connects TRBV12-1 to TRBJ1-1; TRBD1 is the table's D call and was not checked against the DNA. TRBV12-1 is marked as a pseudogene. This CDR3 contains 18 residues. The CDR3 here is CASSSQTLKGASNTEAFF. CDR3 sequence (DNA): TGTGCCAGCAGCTCCCAGACACTAAAAGGGGCCTCGAACACTGAAGCTTTCTTT.

This clone was seen a handful of times. The rearrangement uses TRBV7-9 and TRBJ1-1; D remains ambiguous. CDR3 length equals 13 residues. The V gene's germline CDR1 is SEHNR and CDR2 FQNEAQ (reference sequence). With 5 bases removed from V and 2 bases from J, the gap between germline ends came to 9 bases. The CDR3 sequence: CASSNGVNTEAFF. DNA for the CDR3: TGTGCCAGCAGCAACGGGGTTAACACTGAAGCTTTCTTT.

The rearrangement links TRBV11-3 to TRBJ2-2, with D tentatively TRBD2 (6 bases). The CDR3 loop spans 16 amino acids. V lost 1 base to trimming and J lost 2 bases, with 11 bases between them. Germline V gives CDR1 SGHNT, CDR2 YENEEA. Here the CDR3 reads CASSLGVAANTGELFF. Written as DNA, the CDR3 is TGTGCCAGCAGCTTAGGTGTAGCGGCCAACACCGGGGAGCTGTTTTTT.

The chain's CDR3 is CASSIRQASPKNTEAFF. In DNA form, the CDR3 reads TGTGCCAGTAGTATCCGACAGGCCTCCCCAAAGAACACTGAAGCTTTCTTT. The chain employs TRBV19 and TRBJ1-1; perhaps TRBD1 as D (6 bases). Deletions cut 3 bases from V and 1 base from J, with 18 bases between. This CDR3 has 17 amino acids. In germline, CDR1 is LNHDA, CDR2 SQIVND (reference sequence).

V is TRBV6-1 and J is TRBJ2-3, with D unresolved. CDR1 MNHNS and CDR2 SASEGT come from the germline V gene. This CDR3 region has 13 residues. V dropped 2 bases and J dropped 8 bases, with 11 bases sitting between them. In DNA form, the CDR3 reads TGTGCCAGCAGTGAAACAAGGTCGGGTACGCAGTATTTT. Its protein product is CASSETRSGTQYF.

The CDR3 loop reads CASSDNIVAGGDTQYF. The CDR3 DNA follows: TGCGCCAGCAGTGATAACATTGTAGCGGGAGGAGATACGCAGTATTTT. The chain joins TRBV10-1 to TRBJ2-3, with 10 bases that match TRBD2. The CDR3 spans 16 residues. V lost 3 bases and J lost 5; bases outside the gene matches: 8. Germline-derived CDR1 and CDR2 are WNHNN and SYGVQD (reference sequence).

The chain couples TRBV28 to TRBJ2-7; possible D gene TRBD2, 6 bases. There are 14 residues in the CDR3. The germline V gene has CDR1 MDHEN and CDR2 SYDVKM. V was shortened by 3 bases and J by 3 bases, with 12 bases between the two germline ends. This CDR3 reads CASSFPGLLYEQYF. The CDR3 DNA reads as TGTGCCAGCAGTTTTCCAGGACTACTCTACGAGCAGTACTTC. Full variable domain (missing parts from reference TRBV28 and TRBJ2-7): DVKVTQSSRYLVKRTGEKVFLECVQDMDHENMFWYRQDPGLGLRLIYFSYDVKMKEKGDIPEGYSVSREKKERFSLILESASTNQTSMYLCASSFPGLLYEQYFGPGTRLTVT.

This chain connects TRBV6-6 to TRBJ2-3, with 7 bases aligning to TRBD1. Germline trimming cut 2 bases from V and 0 bases from J; bases unmatched to any gene: 2. Germline CDR1 MNHNY, CDR2 SVGAGI (reference sequence). CDR3 size: 15 residues. The CDR3 reads CASSYETGSTDTQYF. The CDR3, as DNA: TGTGCCAGCAGTTACGAGACAGGGAGCACAGATACGCAGTATTTT.

The chain couples TRBV28 to TRBJ1-6, with 7 nucleotides matching TRBD1. Germline V gene data show CDR1 as MDHEN and CDR2 as SYDVKM. V lost 10 bases to trimming and J lost 7 bases; unmatched junction nucleotides: 16. The CDR3 has 16 amino acids. The CDR3 nucleotides read TGTGCCACCCCGGGGGGGAGGGGGCCTCGGAATTCACCCCTCCACTTT. It translates to CATPGGRGPRNSPLHF.